This T cell receptor (beta chain) was captured in a study of shared clonotypes between healthy human individuals. About this clone: Its antigen is not identified.

Trimming shortened V by 0 bases and J by 1 base, and 6 bases separated the two germline ends. The CDR3 runs 13 residues. CDR1 is GTSNPN and CDR2 is SVGIG in the germline V gene (reference sequence). Study-wide findings and caveats: Sampling covered nothing but blood. Tissue TCR repertoires likely differ from those found in blood. Clonotype sharing among donors was thought likely to change with sequencing depth.

For every subset, genomic DNA was evenly distributed across several immunoSEQ plates. The method was immunoSEQ multiplex PCR; TCRdb's version includes in-frame clones alone and lacks a portion of them. This repertoire shows 600,000 to 800,000 clones, 55% to 80% found once; its top ten account for approximately 1.8%. The material sequenced was memory CD4+ T cells sorted from blood. Indicated subset: CD45RA-negative fraction. This TCR derives from a woman in her twenties or thirties in good health. V is TRBV30 and J is TRBJ1-1; D is undetermined. Here the CDR3 DNA reads TGTGCCTGGAGTGTACGCAGGAACACTGAAGCTTTCTTT. This encodes CAWSVRRNTEAFF. Filled out from reference TRBV30 and TRBJ1-1, the complete variable domain reads SQTIHQWPATLVQPVGSPLSLECTVEGTSNPNLYWYRQAAGRGLQLLFYSVGIGQISSEVPQNLSASRPQDRQFILSSKKLLLSDSGFYLCAWSVRRNTEAFFGQGTRLTVV.